The sample holds one count of the clone carrying this T cell receptor (beta chain). Its antigen is not identified. These data originate in a study of T cell responses to AZD1222 COVID-19 vaccine. Study observations and caveats: Repertoire sampling occurred only after the peak T cell response. Donors, mostly white British, included more females; clonal diversity was possibly underestimated.

Germline lookup yields CDR1 MNHEY and CDR2 SVGAGI. The CDR3 extends over 14 amino acids. The ends lost 0 bases at V and 4 bases at J; junction bases unmatched: 1. Measured with immunoSEQ multiplex PCR; TCRdb has only the in-frame clones, and not every one. The sample has tens of thousands of clones, about 85% seen once. Sequenced here: peripheral blood, sampled on day 0 of AZD1222 vaccination. This receptor was obtained from an adult in good health. The chain couples TRBV6-5 to TRBJ1-1; 8 bases map to TRBD1. The CDR3 sequence is CASSYSTGGTEAFF. As DNA, the CDR3 is TGTGCCAGCAGTTACTCAACAGGGGGCACTGAAGCTTTCTTT.